The 20 T cell receptor beta chains presented below share a single source sample, sequenced in a study of vaccination and CD4 T cells after COVID-19. The treatment denotes: approximately 10-day PBMC culture with coronavirus spike peptide pools or control peptides (ViraFEST assay). Sequencing of DNA taken from cultured CD4+ T cells relied on the Oncomine TCR Beta short-read assay. MiXCR was run by TCRdb on the PCR reads, yielding one entry per CDR3 protein. Altogether about 10,000 distinct CDR3 sequences are present, 26% being singletons, with the ten largest covering roughly 13%. Their antigens are not known. The sequencing used CD4+ T cells from blood, cultured in vitro, collected after SARS-CoV-2 vaccination. Receptor source: a human donor who had recovered from COVID-19.

This clonotype turned up a few times. The chain links TRBV7-3 to TRBJ2-2; D unresolved. The CDR3 runs to 13 residues. The germline V gene has CDR1 SGHTA and CDR2 FQGTGA. V was clipped by 6 bases and J by 5 bases, with 10 bases between them. CDR3 loop: CASSPPATGELFF. The CDR3 coding sequence is TGTGCCAGCAGTCCCCCGGCTACCGGGGAGCTGTTTTTT.

This clonotype came up a few times. V usage is TRBV28 and J usage is TRBJ1-5; D not certain. This CDR3 contains 14 residues. Trimming pared 3 bases from V and 3 bases from J, leaving 9 bases between. Germline V CDR1 and CDR2: MDHEN, SYDVKM. CDR3 protein: CASSLEVYNQPQHF. The CDR3 DNA sequence: TGTGCCAGCAGTTTGGAGGTATACAATCAGCCCCAGCATTTT.

The chain joins TRBV19 to TRBJ2-7; D gene unclear. Per germline, CDR1 LNHDA and CDR2 SQIVND (reference sequence). V was trimmed by 8 bases and J by 1 base, leaving 18 bases between them. This CDR3 contains 15 residues. The CDR3 DNA is TGTGCCAGTTCCACAACGCCAGGTAAATCCTACGAGCAGTACTTC. Translating it yields CASSTTPGKSYEQYF.

The chain recombines TRBV20-1 with TRBJ2-7; D is unclear. This CDR3 has 12 residues. Germline loops: CDR1 DFQATT, CDR2 SNEGSKA (reference sequence). Trimming removed 0 bases from V and 0 bases from J, with 3 bases in between. The CDR3 bases are TGCAGTGCTAGAGACCTCTCCTACGAGCAGTACTTC. Translating it yields CSARDLSYEQYF.

This clonotype appeared a few times. The chain carries TRBV7-8 and TRBJ1-5; tentatively, D is TRBD1 (5 bases). The CDR3 length is 15 residues. V lost 7 bases and J 3 bases, leaving 16 bases between the germline ends. Germline CDR1 SGHVS, CDR2 FQNEAQ. The DNA for the CDR3 is TGTGCCAGCAAGGAAGTTGGGGGGTTCAATCAGCCCCAGCATTTT. Translated: CASKEVGGFNQPQHF.

This clonotype was picked up a small number of times. The rearrangement joins TRBV6-1 to TRBJ2-7; TRBD1 aligns across 9 bases. V gave up 3 bases and J gave up 2 bases; unmatched junction bases: 5. There are 15 residues in the CDR3. CDR1 is MNHNS, CDR2 SASEGT, per germline. CDR3 region: CASSDLGQGTYEQYF. Here the CDR3 DNA reads TGTGCCAGCAGTGACTTGGGACAGGGAACCTACGAGCAGTACTTC.

The V call is TRBV10-2, the J call TRBJ1-2; no clear D gene. Trimming removed 0 bases from V and 5 bases from J, with 4 bases in between. The CDR3 loop spans 12 amino acids. Germline loops: CDR1 WSHSY, CDR2 SAAADI. Here the CDR3 reads CASSESCYGYTF. The CDR3 DNA reads as TGCGCCAGCAGTGAGTCATGTTATGGCTACACCTTC.

This clonotype was seen more than once but under ten times. The chain links TRBV20-1 to TRBJ2-6; 8 positions match TRBD2. Germline lookup yields CDR1 DFQATT and CDR2 SNEGSKA (reference sequence). The CDR3 loop spans 17 amino acids. Trimming took 5 bases from V and 0 from J; bases not matched to a gene: 9. CDR3 in amino acids: CSASTSGASSGANVLTF. CDR3 sequence (DNA): TGCAGTGCTTCCACTAGCGGTGCCTCCTCTGGGGCCAACGTCCTGACTTTC.

Only a few counts were recorded for this clonotype. Here the CDR3 reads CASSAFRTARNTEAFF. In DNA form, the CDR3 reads TGTGCCAGTAGTGCCTTCCGGACAGCCCGGAACACTGAAGCTTTCTTT. The gene calls are TRBV19 and TRBJ1-1; TRBD1 might be the D (6 bases). Germline loops: CDR1 LNHDA, CDR2 SQIVND (reference sequence). V lost 5 bases and J 1 base, leaving 17 bases between the germline ends. The CDR3 is 16 amino acids.

This clonotype has a handful of counts. The V gene is TRBV5-5, the J gene TRBJ2-5; maybe TRBD1 (5 bases). The CDR3 consists of 13 residues. V lost 0 bases, J lost 7 bases, and 10 bases lay in between. The germline V gene encodes CDR1 SGHKS and CDR2 YYEKEE (reference sequence). The CDR3 loop is CASSLGLQGTQYF. The CDR3 DNA sequence: TGTGCCAGCAGCTTGGGGCTTCAGGGGACCCAGTACTTC.

This clonotype was seen a handful of times. J is TRBJ1-1 and V is TRBV7-6; no reliable D call. V was clipped by 11 bases and J by 5 bases, with 18 bases between them. This CDR3 is built from 13 residues. The germline gives CDR1 SGHVS, CDR2 FNYEAQ. The CDR3 spells CAHGGREGTEAFF. The DNA of the CDR3 is TGTGCCCACGGTGGCCGGGAGGGTACTGAAGCTTTCTTT. Filled out from reference TRBV7-6 and TRBJ1-1, the complete variable domain reads GAGVSQSPRYKVTKRGQDVALRCDPISGHVSLYWYRQALGQGPEFLTYFNYEAQQDKSGLPNDRFSAERPEGSISTLTIQRTEQRDSAMYRCAHGGREGTEAFFGQGTRLTVV.

The chain has TRBV28 and TRBJ2-2; D not certain. Germline-derived CDR1 and CDR2 are MDHEN and SYDVKM. The V end was cut by 4 bases, the J end by 3 bases, with 12 bases between. This CDR3 region has 15 residues. CDR3 residues: CASSSGSGHTGELFF. In DNA form, the CDR3 reads TGTGCCAGCAGTTCTGGGTCAGGACACACCGGGGAGCTGTTTTTT. The whole variable domain, remainder taken from reference TRBV28 and TRBJ2-2, is DVKVTQSSRYLVKRTGEKVFLECVQDMDHENMFWYRQDPGLGLRLIYFSYDVKMKEKGDIPEGYSVSREKKERFSLILESASTNQTSMYLCASSSGSGHTGELFFGEGSRLTVL.

The V gene is TRBV28, the J gene TRBJ2-7; no reliable D call. V was pared by 2 bases and J by 4 bases, with 15 bases between. CDR1 MDHEN and CDR2 SYDVKM come from the germline V gene. The CDR3 consists of 15 residues. CDR3 DNA: TGTGCCAGCAGTTTAAGGAGTGGGCTTGGATACGAGCAGTACTTC. Protein sequence: CASSLRSGLGYEQYF.

Only a few counts were recorded for this clonotype. The chain is built from TRBV28 and TRBJ1-6; D unresolved. Germline V gene data show CDR1 as MDHEN and CDR2 as SYDVKM. CDR3 size: 13 residues. Trimming stripped 3 bases from V and 7 bases from J, with 7 bases between. The DNA for the CDR3 is TGTGCCAGCAGTTTTACAAGGAATTCACCCCTCCACTTT. Translated: CASSFTRNSPLHF.

This chain uses TRBV20-1 with TRBJ2-1, with D possibly matching TRBD2 (5 bases). Germline CDR1 DFQATT, CDR2 SNEGSKA (reference sequence). This CDR3 is built from 12 residues. V was clipped by 5 bases and J by 6 bases, with 11 bases between them. The CDR3 spells CSAPSWRNEQFF. CDR3 bases: TGCAGTGCTCCTAGCTGGCGCAATGAGCAGTTCTTC.

This clonotype was counted only a few times. This chain joins TRBV7-2 and TRBJ2-7, with D perhaps matching TRBD1 (5 bases). Germline V gene data show CDR1 as SGHTA and CDR2 as FQGNSA. The ends were cut back, 7 bases at V and 3 bases at J, with 19 bases in the middle. The CDR3 has 15 residues. The CDR3 DNA is TGTGCCAGCACCCCGTTGGGCAGGGTCGGCTACGAGCAGTACTTC. Amino acids: CASTPLGRVGYEQYF.

The chain employs TRBV6-2 or TRBV6-3 and TRBJ2-1; D is possibly TRBD2 (5 bases). CDR3 size: 14 residues. The germline V gene encodes CDR1 MNHEY and CDR2 SVGEGT. V was cut by 5 bases and J by 4 bases, with 12 bases left in between. The CDR3 protein is CASSPGEAYNEQFF. For the CDR3, the DNA is TGTGCCAGCAGTCCCGGGGAAGCTTACAATGAGCAGTTCTTC.

By frequency in the sample, this clonotype is medium-sized. The V gene is TRBV20-1, the J gene TRBJ1-5; D gene uncertain. CDR1 is DFQATT and CDR2 is SNEGSKA in the germline V gene (reference sequence). This CDR3 has 14 residues. The ends were cut back, 6 bases at V and 2 bases at J, with 14 bases in the middle. CDR3 amino acids: CSAMDPFGNQPQHF. The CDR3, as DNA: TGCAGTGCGATGGACCCGTTTGGCAATCAGCCCCAGCATTTT.

The chain couples TRBV5-6 to TRBJ1-1; D is possibly TRBD1 (6 bases). The CDR3 is 15 amino acids. CDR1 is SGHDT and CDR2 is YYEEEE in the germline V gene. V shed 6 bases and J shed 1 base, with 16 bases lying between them. The CDR3 here is CASIKPGQRNTEAFF. The CDR3 nucleotides read TGTGCCAGCATCAAACCGGGACAAAGGAACACTGAAGCTTTCTTT.

Only a few counts were recorded for this clonotype. At one end, the junction sequence differs from germline, possibly due to a read error. The chain combines TRBV7-7 with TRBJ2-2; possible D gene TRBD1, 6 bases. The CDR3 loop spans 14 amino acids. Per the germline V gene, CDR1 is SSHAT and CDR2 is FNYEAQ (reference sequence). CDR3 sequence (DNA): TGTGCTAGCAGCCCATCGACAGGCCCCGGGGAGCTGTTTTTT. Translating it yields CASSPSTGPGELFF.